The 7 T cell receptor beta chains in this list originate from one sample, sequenced in a study of T cells in Graves' hyperthyroidism and ophthalmopathy. Amplified TCR beta CDR3 regions derived from RNA transcripts. HTBI primers drove first-round RT-PCR of the TCR CDR3. TCRdb re-analysed the multiplex PCR reads in MiXCR, keeping a single row per CDR3 protein. Of around 690,000 distinct CDR3 sequences listed, around 20% are singletons. What was sequenced was blood. These receptors originate from a man aged 25 to 40 with Graves' ophthalmopathy.

In this sample, this clonotype turned up a few times. Here the CDR3 reads CASSLFVFGGAQGAGELFF. CDR3 nucleotide sequence: TGTGCCAGCAGCTTGTTCGTCTTCGGCGGGGCACAGGGGGCCGGGGAGCTGTTTTTT. The genes are TRBV5-5 and TRBJ2-2, with 8 bases lining up with TRBD1. Germline V gene lookup returns CDR1 SGHKS and CDR2 YYEKEE (reference sequence). This CDR3 spans 19 amino acids. V gave up 1 base and J gave up 6 bases; unmatched junction bases: 17.

This clonotype was picked up a small number of times. The genes are TRBV6-2 or TRBV6-3 and TRBJ2-7; no reliable D call. CDR3 length: 14 residues. Germline V lookup: CDR1 MNHEY, CDR2 SVGEGT. V was trimmed by 2 bases and J by 0 bases, leaving 8 bases between them. CDR3 protein: CASSYMSYSYEQYF. As DNA, the CDR3 is TGTGCCAGCAGTTACATGAGCTACTCCTACGAGCAGTACTTC.

J is TRBJ2-3 and V is TRBV9; D remains ambiguous. The CDR3 loop spans 15 amino acids. Looked up from germline, CDR1 is SGDLS and CDR2 is YYNGEE. V was pared by 0 bases and J by 0 bases, with 8 bases between. The CDR3 here is CASSVAGSSTDTQYF. The CDR3 DNA reads TGTGCCAGCAGCGTAGCGGGCAGCAGCACAGATACGCAGTATTTT. The full variable domain, in which reference TRBV9 and TRBJ2-3 provide the parts outside the CDR3, is DSGVTQTPKHLITATGQRVTLRCSPRSGDLSVYWYQQSLDQGLQFLIQYYNGEERAKGNILERFSAQQFPDLHSELNLSSLELGDSALYFCASSVAGSSTDTQYFGPGTRLTVL.

This clonotype was seen many times. The chain uses TRBV2 and TRBJ1-5; the match to TRBD1 covers 9 bases. This CDR3 region has 12 residues. V lost 6 bases, J lost 7 bases, and 1 base stayed unmatched. The germline gives CDR1 SNHLY, CDR2 FYNNEI. CDR3 nucleotides: TGTGCCAGCAGGACAGGGGGACAGCCCCAGCATTTT. Translated, it gives CASRTGGQPQHF.

In its sample, this clonotype was seen many times. The V and J genes are TRBV11-2 and TRBJ2-3, with D perhaps matching TRBD1 (5 bases). Looked up from germline, CDR1 is SGHAT and CDR2 is FQNNGV. The CDR3 length is 16 residues. Trimming left V 1 base short and J 1 base short, with 12 bases between. CDR3 DNA sequence: TGTGCCAGCAGCTTAGCCGGCAGGGTTGGCACAGATACGCAGTATTTT. Residues: CASSLAGRVGTDTQYF.

The V and J genes are TRBV7-2 and TRBJ1-5; D ambiguous. The CDR3 has 14 amino acids. Germline V lookup: CDR1 SGHTA, CDR2 FQGNSA. V shed 1 base and J shed 6 bases, with 10 bases lying between them. CDR3 sequence: CASSLVREFQPQHF. The DNA of the CDR3 is TGTGCCAGCAGCTTAGTTCGGGAGTTTCAGCCCCAGCATTTT.

A word on this clonotype: A clone one base away is much larger, so this may be a read error. The rearrangement joins TRBV6-2 or TRBV6-3 to TRBJ2-4; 12 bases fit TRBD1. Germline V lookup: CDR1 MNHEY, CDR2 SVGEGT. The CDR3 length is 19 residues. CDR3 DNA: TGTGCCAGCAGTGGAGAACCGGGACAGGGGGCCCAGGCCAAAACCATTCAGTACTTC. Translated: CASSGEPGQGAQAKTIQYF.